This entry is about one T cell receptor beta chain. No antigen is known for it. RNA extraction was followed by reverse transcription into cDNA, which acted as the sequencing template. This table comes from immunoSEQ multiplex PCR, and its TCRdb copy is limited to in-frame clones, with some not included. In the table there are more than 200,000 clones, around 65% of which are singletons. These data are taken from a study of CD8+ T cells in alopecia areata. Points from the study as a whole: Tissue-resident alphabeta T cells belonging to normal skin likewise get sequenced within scalp specimens.

With 5 bases clipped from V and 0 bases from J, the junction kept 8 bases outside the gene matches. The CDR3 is 16 residues long. Germline lookup yields CDR1 SGHRS and CDR2 YFSETQ. Treatment here: oral pan-JAK inhibitor, 5-10 mg twice daily. CD4+ and CD8+ T cells were sorted from PBMCs stained for CD3, CD4 and CD8. Material: CD4+ T cells sorted from blood, obtained around week 46, from a patient treated with tofacitinib. The V and J genes are TRBV5-1 and TRBJ2-1, with 7 bases that match TRBD1. The clonotype was recovered from a human donor with alopecia areata. The CDR3 reads CASRPGTATSYNEQFF. Here the CDR3 DNA reads TGCGCCAGCAGGCCCGGGACAGCAACCTCCTACAATGAGCAGTTCTTC.